This is a list of T cell receptor beta chains from one sample in a study of blood T cells in healthy people across ages. TCRdb processed the 5' RACE reads anew with MiXCR; each CDR3 protein has one entry. The sample includes about a million distinct CDR3 sequences, 30% to 40% of them seen just once. Sample: blood. The receptors originated from a man in his late teens or twenties in good health. The CDR3 runs from the conserved cysteine through the conserved F or W. The D gene is left open where the match is weak. Clone size is not always given. Where it is, it says once, few, many or a class for expanded clones.

abundance: few
d_gene: -
v_gene: TRBV4-2
j_gene: TRBJ2-7
CDR3aa: CASSQASENGYEQYF
CDR3nt: TGTGCCAGCAGCCAAGCTTCGGAGAATGGGTACGAGCAGTACTTC

abundance: -
d_gene: -
v_gene: TRBV5-6
j_gene: TRBJ2-5
CDR3aa: CASSFGVEETQYF
CDR3nt: TGTGCCAGCAGTTTCGGGGTAGAGGAGACCCAGTACTTC

abundance: few
d_gene: TRBD2
v_gene: TRBV27
j_gene: TRBJ2-7
CDR3aa: CAARGGGAHNEQYF
CDR3nt: TGTGCCGCCCGTGGCGGGGGGGCTCACAATGAGCAGTACTTC

abundance: many
d_gene: -
v_gene: TRBV20-1
j_gene: TRBJ1-2
CDR3aa: CSAGDNYGYTF
CDR3nt: TGCAGCGCAGGGGATAACTATGGCTACACCTTC

abundance: many
d_gene: -
v_gene: TRBV11-1
j_gene: TRBJ2-7
CDR3aa: CASSLQGSSYEQYF
CDR3nt: TGTGCCAGCAGCTTACAGGGATCAAGCTACGAGCAGTACTTC

abundance: -
d_gene: -
v_gene: TRBV10-2
j_gene: TRBJ2-3
CDR3aa: CASSTLADTQYF
CDR3nt: TGCGCCAGCAGTACACTCGCAGATACGCAGTATTTT

abundance: many
d_gene: -
v_gene: TRBV20-1
j_gene: TRBJ2-6
CDR3aa: CSAGAGANVLTF
CDR3nt: TGCAGTGCAGGAGCTGGGGCCAACGTCCTGACTTTC

abundance: -
d_gene: -
v_gene: TRBV5-6
j_gene: TRBJ1-2
CDR3aa: CASSLDWGDLYGYTF
CDR3nt: TGTGCCAGCAGCTTGGATTGGGGGGATCTATATGGCTACACCTTC

abundance: few
d_gene: TRBD1
v_gene: TRBV20-1
j_gene: TRBJ1-6
CDR3aa: CSASNRQGPSRYSPLHF
CDR3nt: TGCAGTGCTAGCAACCGACAGGGCCCCTCTCGGTATTCACCCCTCCACTTT

abundance: -
d_gene: -
v_gene: TRBV30
j_gene: TRBJ2-7
CDR3aa: CAGSATYEQYF
CDR3nt: TGTGCCGGGAGCGCCACCTACGAGCAGTACTTC

abundance: many
d_gene: -
v_gene: TRBV7-2
j_gene: TRBJ2-3
CDR3aa: CASLPSTHTQYF
CDR3nt: TGTGCCAGCTTACCGAGTACCCATACGCAGTATTTT

abundance: few
d_gene: -
v_gene: TRBV20-1
j_gene: TRBJ1-6
CDR3aa: CSASQGGSYNSPLHF
CDR3nt: TGCAGTGCTAGCCAGGGAGGCTCCTATAATTCACCCCTCCACTTT

abundance: -
d_gene: TRBD1
v_gene: TRBV6-6
j_gene: TRBJ2-7
CDR3aa: CASSYAGQEDEQYF
CDR3nt: TGTGCCAGCAGTTACGCGGGACAGGAGGACGAGCAGTACTTC

abundance: -
d_gene: -
v_gene: TRBV20-1
j_gene: TRBJ1-1
CDR3aa: CSATRVNTEAFF
CDR3nt: TGCAGTGCTACCAGGGTGAACACTGAAGCTTTCTTT

abundance: -
d_gene: -
v_gene: TRBV3-1
j_gene: TRBJ1-1
CDR3aa: CASSQEFATGNTEAFF
CDR3nt: TGTGCCAGCAGCCAAGAGTTTGCGACAGGGAACACTGAAGCTTTCTTT

abundance: -
d_gene: -
v_gene: TRBV2
j_gene: TRBJ2-7
CDR3aa: CASSGGSVSSYEQYF
CDR3nt: TGTGCCAGCAGTGGTGGTTCCGTTAGCTCCTACGAGCAGTACTTC

abundance: -
d_gene: -
v_gene: TRBV12-3/TRBV12-4
j_gene: TRBJ1-3
CDR3aa: CASSARSGNTIYF
CDR3nt: TGTGCCAGCAGTGCAAGATCTGGAAACACCATATATTTT

abundance: few
d_gene: -
v_gene: TRBV20-1
j_gene: TRBJ2-5
CDR3aa: CSARVPGSETQYF
CDR3nt: TGCAGTGCTAGAGTGCCAGGGTCAGAGACCCAGTACTTC

abundance: few
d_gene: TRBD2
v_gene: TRBV20-1
j_gene: TRBJ2-3
CDR3aa: CSARALAGNTDTQYF
CDR3nt: TGCAGTGCTAGAGCCTTAGCGGGGAACACAGATACGCAGTATTTT

abundance: -
d_gene: TRBD1
v_gene: TRBV5-5
j_gene: TRBJ1-2
CDR3aa: CASSYNDRVNGYTF
CDR3nt: TGTGCCAGCAGCTACAACGACAGGGTCAATGGCTACACCTTC

abundance: -
d_gene: -
v_gene: TRBV20-1
j_gene: TRBJ2-2
CDR3aa: CSAGEETGELFF
CDR3nt: TGCAGTGCCGGAGAGGAAACCGGGGAGCTGTTTTTT

abundance: -
d_gene: -
v_gene: TRBV20-1
j_gene: TRBJ2-5
CDR3aa: CSARDGAEETQYF
CDR3nt: TGCAGTGCTAGAGATGGTGCGGAAGAGACCCAGTACTTC

abundance: -
d_gene: -
v_gene: TRBV2
j_gene: TRBJ2-4
CDR3aa: CASSEYAKNIQYF
CDR3nt: TGTGCCAGCAGTGAGTACGCCAAAAACATTCAGTACTTC

abundance: once
d_gene: -
v_gene: TRBV28
j_gene: TRBJ1-6
CDR3aa: CASSPNLDSPLHF
CDR3nt: TGTGCCAGCAGTCCCAACTTGGATTCACCCCTCCACTTT

abundance: few
d_gene: TRBD1
v_gene: TRBV28
j_gene: TRBJ2-3
CDR3aa: CASSLSPGQNTDTQYF
CDR3nt: TGTGCCAGCAGTTTATCCCCGGGACAGAACACAGATACGCAGTATTTT